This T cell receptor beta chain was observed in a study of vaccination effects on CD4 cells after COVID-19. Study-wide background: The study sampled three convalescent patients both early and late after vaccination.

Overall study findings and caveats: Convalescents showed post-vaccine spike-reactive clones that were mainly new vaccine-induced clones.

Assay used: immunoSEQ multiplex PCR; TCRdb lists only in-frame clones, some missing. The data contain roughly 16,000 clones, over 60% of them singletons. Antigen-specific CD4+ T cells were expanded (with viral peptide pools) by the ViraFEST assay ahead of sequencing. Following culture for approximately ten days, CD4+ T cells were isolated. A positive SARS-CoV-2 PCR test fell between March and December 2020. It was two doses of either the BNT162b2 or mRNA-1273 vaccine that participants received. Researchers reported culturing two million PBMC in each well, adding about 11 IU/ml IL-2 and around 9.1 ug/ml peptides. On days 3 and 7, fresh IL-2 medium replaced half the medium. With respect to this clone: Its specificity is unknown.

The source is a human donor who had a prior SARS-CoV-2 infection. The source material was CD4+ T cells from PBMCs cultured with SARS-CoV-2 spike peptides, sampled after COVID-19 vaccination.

The CDR3 region is CASSSVLADIYEQYF. CDR3 in DNA: TGTGCCAGCAGCTCGGTACTAGCGGATATTTACGAGCAGTACTTC. The V gene is TRBV4-2, the J gene TRBJ2-7; 8 bases are a match to TRBD2. The CDR3 totals 15 residues. Trimming cost V 5 bases and J 4 bases; bases outside gene matches: 10. Germline values: CDR1 LGHNA, CDR2 YNFKEQ.